The clone carrying this TCR beta chain was seen only once. The antigen is unknown. The data derive from a study of cytomegalovirus exposure and HLA in healthy donors. Study observations and caveats: Cytomegalovirus-associated status was assigned to more than 150 TCR beta chains. Confirmation was obtained in vitro that a few CMV-associated chains are specific for CMV antigens.

Primers: 60 Vbeta forward and 13 Jbeta reverse. Generated by immunoSEQ multiplex PCR, the TCRdb table keeps only in-frame clones and is missing some. Altogether 90,000 or so clones are present, 75% to 85% being singletons, with the ten largest covering less than 4%. CDR3 length: 13 amino acids. The trim removed 6 bases at V and 10 bases at J, leaving 9 bases unmatched. Germline CDR1 MNHNS, CDR2 SASEGT. The source of this sequence is a man aged 30-40 years in good health and CMV-seropositive. The sample comprised PBMCs. V and J are TRBV6-1 and TRBJ1-1; 9 bases align to TRBD1. In DNA, the CDR3 is TGTGCCAGCAGCCGACAGGGGGAAGTTACAGCTTTCTTT. Residues: CASSRQGEVTAFF.